A selection of T cell receptor beta chains follows, all from one sample in a study of blood T cells in healthy people across ages. Via MiXCR, TCRdb re-called the 5' RACE reads, giving one row per CDR3 protein. The data show around 800,000 distinct CDR3 sequences, with roughly 26% seen just once and approximately 2.9% held by the top ten. This sample also appeared in a second study, on T cells of mothers and their children.

The source material was blood. The receptors derive from a boy aged 5-17 years in good health. The CDR3 runs from the conserved cysteine through the conserved F or W. Each record gives: J gene, D gene, V gene, clone size, CDR3 protein, CDR3 DNA. D genes are given only for firm matches. Only part of the rows carry a size: once, few, many, or a class if the clone is expanded.

TRBJ2-1	.	TRBV28	.	CASSLAIVGSENEQFF	TGTGCCAGCAGCCTAGCTATCGTGGGAAGTGAAAATGAGCAGTTCTTC
TRBJ1-6	.	TRBV12-3/TRBV12-4	.	CASRSPVSYNSPLHF	TGTGCCAGCAGATCCCCCGTATCCTATAATTCACCCCTCCACTTT
TRBJ2-2	.	TRBV12-3/TRBV12-4	.	CASSFGVSNTGELFF	TGTGCCAGCAGTTTCGGCGTATCGAACACCGGGGAGCTGTTTTTT
TRBJ2-2	.	TRBV11-2	.	CASTEQHTGELFF	TGTGCCAGCACGGAGCAGCACACCGGGGAGCTGTTTTTT
TRBJ2-5	TRBD2	TRBV7-9	many	CASSFGTSGGETQYF	TGCGCCAGCAGCTTCGGGACTAGCGGGGGCGAGACCCAGTACTTC
TRBJ2-3	.	TRBV2	once	CASKRVADTQYF	TGTGCCAGCAAGAGGGTCGCAGATACGCAGTATTTT
TRBJ2-5	.	TRBV15	.	CATSRGRAPETQYF	TGTGCCACCAGCAGGGGCAGGGCCCCAGAGACCCAGTACTTC
TRBJ2-3	.	TRBV7-6	.	CASSPKRQPGTDMQYF	TGTGCCAGCAGCCCTAAGCGCCAACCAGGCACAGATATGCAGTATTTT
TRBJ2-5	.	TRBV7-9	.	CASSPPVNYQETQYF	TGTGCCAGCAGCCCTCCCGTTAATTACCAAGAGACCCAGTACTTC
TRBJ2-2	.	TRBV29-1	few	CSARGQLNTGELFF	TGCAGCGCTCGGGGGCAGTTGAACACCGGGGAGCTGTTTTTT
TRBJ2-7	TRBD1	TRBV10-3	.	CACRTGGAYEQYF	TGTGCCTGCCGGACAGGGGGGGCCTACGAGCAGTACTTC
TRBJ1-1	.	TRBV7-9	.	CASSLAVPTDQENTEAFF	TGTGCCAGCAGCTTAGCGGTTCCGACAGACCAGGAGAACACTGAAGCTTTCTTT
TRBJ2-5	.	TRBV5-1	few	CASSLEPISAETQYF	TGCGCCAGCAGCTTGGAGCCGATATCTGCGGAGACCCAGTACTTC
TRBJ1-5	TRBD1	TRBV12-3/TRBV12-4	.	CASSFRQGGQPQHF	TGTGCCAGCAGTTTCAGACAGGGTGGTCAGCCCCAGCATTTT
TRBJ1-4	TRBD1	TRBV4-1	.	CASRQSPDRVNEKLFF	TGCGCCAGCCGCCAGTCACCCGACAGGGTTAATGAAAAACTGTTTTTT
TRBJ1-2	TRBD1	TRBV12-3/TRBV12-4	.	CASILRGMANYGYTF	TGTGCCAGCATTCTCAGGGGGATGGCTAACTATGGCTACACCTTC
TRBJ1-2	.	TRBV20-1	few	CSARRREVGYTF	TGCAGTGCTAGGAGAAGGGAGGTTGGCTACACCTTC
TRBJ2-3	.	TRBV12-3/TRBV12-4	.	CASRSAEQTDTQYF	TGTGCCAGCAGGTCAGCGGAGCAAACAGATACGCAGTATTTT
TRBJ2-3	TRBD2	TRBV11-2	.	CACSLVGTSGANIDTQYF	TGTGCCTGCAGCTTAGTTGGGACTAGCGGGGCCAACATAGATACGCAGTATTTT
TRBJ2-7	TRBD2	TRBV4-1	few	CASTREGAGYEQYF	TGCGCCAGCACCCGGGAGGGCGCGGGTTACGAGCAGTACTTC
TRBJ2-1	.	TRBV18	many	CASSPSTTYNEQFF	TGTGCCAGCTCACCATCCACTACCTACAATGAGCAGTTCTTC
TRBJ2-1	.	TRBV3-1	.	CASSQDPWPNRQADNEQFF	TGTGCCAGCAGCCAAGATCCATGGCCTAACCGACAAGCGGACAATGAGCAGTTCTTC
TRBJ1-2	.	TRBV12-3/TRBV12-4	few	CASSLREPYGYTF	TGTGCCAGCAGTTTAAGAGAGCCCTATGGCTACACCTTC
TRBJ2-5	TRBD2	TRBV5-1	.	CASSWRTSGEQTQYF	TGCGCCAGCAGCTGGCGGACTAGCGGGGAGCAGACCCAGTACTTC
TRBJ2-1	TRBD2	TRBV9	few	CASSGRGTSGGSAPNEQFF	TGTGCCAGCAGCGGGCGAGGGACTAGCGGGGGGTCTGCTCCAAATGAGCAGTTCTTC
TRBJ2-7	.	TRBV23-1	.	CASSHLSRRQYF	TGCGCCAGCAGTCACCTCTCAAGACGGCAGTACTTC
TRBJ1-1	.	TRBV5-1	few	CASSLESATEAFF	TGCGCCAGCAGCTTGGAATCGGCCACTGAAGCTTTCTTT
TRBJ1-4	.	TRBV20-1	few	CSASIVPEKLFF	TGCAGTGCCTCTATCGTCCCTGAAAAACTGTTTTTT